One sample yielded the 23 T cell receptor beta chains listed below, sequenced in a study of blood T cell repertoires in COVID-19. Generated by immunoSEQ multiplex PCR, the TCRdb table keeps only in-frame clones and is missing some. The data hold a few hundred thousand clones, with 89% observed a single time. Sequenced sample: peripheral blood. These receptors originate from a woman aged 60-75 years with acute or convalescent COVID-19.

The CDR3 is CASSLRGTEAFF. The CDR3 DNA reads as TGTGCCAGCAGCCTCCGGGGCACTGAAGCTTTCTTT. The chain carries TRBV3-1 (or the pseudogene TRBV3-2) and TRBJ1-1; no firm D call. The germline CDR1 and CDR2 sequences are LGHDT and YNNKEL (reference sequence). CDR3 length: 12 residues. Trimming pared 4 bases from V and 4 bases from J, leaving 7 bases between.

The genes are TRBV28 and TRBJ2-2; TRBD2 aligns across 7 bases. V was clipped by 10 bases and J by 5 bases; unmatched bases: 10. This CDR3 is 14 amino acids long. The germline gives CDR1 MDHEN, CDR2 SYDVKM. This CDR3 is CATHRGGPTGELFF. In DNA, the CDR3 is TGTGCCACCCACCGCGGGGGACCTACCGGGGAGCTGTTTTTT.

This chain uses TRBV19 with TRBJ1-1; D is uncertain. CDR1 and CDR2 from the germline V gene are LNHDA and SQIVND (reference sequence). This CDR3 is built from 15 residues. Trimming removed 6 bases at V and 1 base at J, with 15 bases between. CDR3 sequence reads: CASSSVSTGNTEAFF. For the CDR3, the DNA is TGTGCCAGTAGCTCCGTCTCTACTGGGAACACTGAAGCTTTCTTT.

CDR3 nucleotides: TGTGCCAGCAAGCGAGGGGACTCTGGGGGTAATTCACCCCTCCACTTT. Translated, it gives CASKRGDSGGNSPLHF. The rearrangement joins TRBV27 to TRBJ1-6; D might be TRBD1 (5 bases). Trimming left V 7 bases short and J 6 bases short, with 19 bases between. Germline CDR1 MNHEY, CDR2 SMNVEV (reference sequence). The CDR3 runs to 16 residues.

This clone was picked up a small number of times. CDR3 sequence: CATHPGTGSSGNTIYF. The CDR3 bases are TGTGCCACCCATCCCGGGACAGGGAGCTCTGGAAACACCATATATTTT. The chain joins TRBV19 to TRBJ1-3, with 9 bases aligning to TRBD1. The CDR3 totals 16 residues. The V gene end was trimmed by 10 bases and the J gene end by 0 bases; junction bases not matched to a gene: 10. Germline CDR1 and CDR2: LNHDA and SQIVND (reference sequence).

The V and J genes are TRBV7-6 and TRBJ1-5; TRBD1 aligns across 8 bases. The germline V gene encodes CDR1 SGHVS and CDR2 FNYEAQ. This CDR3 region has 15 residues. The ends lost 1 base at V and 4 bases at J; junction bases unmatched: 3. The chain's CDR3 is CASSLGGQVNQPQHF. Written as DNA, the CDR3 is TGTGCCAGCAGCTTAGGGGGACAGGTAAATCAGCCCCAGCATTTT.

The rearrangement joins TRBV28 to TRBJ1-5; weak D call: TRBD1 (6 bases). V was cut by 7 bases and J by 9 bases, with 19 bases left in between. Germline V gene sequence: CDR1 MDHEN, CDR2 SYDVKM. This CDR3 has 14 residues. DNA of the CDR3: TGTGCCAGCACCTCCGAAACAGGGCTCGGGCCCCAGCATTTT. Its translation is CASTSETGLGPQHF. Drawing the rest from reference TRBV28 and TRBJ1-5, the complete variable domain is DVKVTQSSRYLVKRTGEKVFLECVQDMDHENMFWYRQDPGLGLRLIYFSYDVKMKEKGDIPEGYSVSREKKERFSLILESASTNQTSMYLCASTSETGLGPQHFGDGTRLSIL.

The chain recombines TRBV2 with TRBJ2-3; no definite D call. The CDR3 extends over 14 amino acids. Germline V gene sequence: CDR1 SNHLY, CDR2 FYNNEI. Trimming removed 2 bases at V and 4 bases at J, with 10 bases between. CDR3 in amino acids: CASSEKTAADTQYF. CDR3 DNA: TGTGCCAGCAGTGAAAAAACGGCGGCAGATACGCAGTATTTT.

This chain connects TRBV5-1 to TRBJ1-2; D is perhaps TRBD1 (5 bases). Germline lookup yields CDR1 SGHRS and CDR2 YFSETQ. The CDR3 loop spans 15 amino acids. With 4 bases removed from V and 7 bases from J, the gap between germline ends came to 20 bases. The CDR3 protein is CASSPDGGRIGGYTF. The DNA for the CDR3 is TGCGCCAGCAGCCCCGACGGGGGACGGATTGGTGGCTACACCTTC.

This clone was seen just once. The rearrangement links TRBV24-1 to TRBJ1-2, with 7 nucleotides matching TRBD1. V lost 5 bases, J lost 5 bases, and 4 bases stayed unmatched. The CDR3 extends over 13 amino acids. In germline, CDR1 is KGHDR, CDR2 SFDVKD. CDR3 protein: CATSGTGEYGYTF. As DNA, the CDR3 is TGTGCCACCAGTGGAACAGGGGAATATGGCTACACCTTC.

The gene calls are TRBV5-1 and TRBJ1-6; no clear D. The V gene's germline CDR1 is SGHRS and CDR2 YFSETQ. The V gene lost 1 base and the J gene lost 7 bases, with 12 bases spanning the gap. This CDR3 is built from 15 residues. The CDR3 protein is CASSLSASGNSPLHF. The CDR3 DNA reads TGCGCCAGCAGCTTGTCGGCCTCGGGAAATTCACCCCTCCACTTT.

The V and J genes are TRBV5-1 and TRBJ2-7; tentatively, D is TRBD2 (6 bases). V shed 0 bases and J shed 0 bases, with 13 bases lying between them. In germline, CDR1 is SGHRS, CDR2 YFSETQ. The CDR3 is 16 amino acids. The CDR3 DNA follows: TGCGCCAGCAGCTTGGAGCCCGGGGGAAGCTCCTACGAGCAGTACTTC. Encoded protein: CASSLEPGGSSYEQYF.

V usage is TRBV9 and J usage is TRBJ1-3, with TRBD1 matching 7 bases. V dropped 4 bases and J dropped 0; count of bases not matched to a gene: 13. The germline V gene encodes CDR1 SGDLS and CDR2 YYNGEE. The CDR3 length is 18 residues. The CDR3 loop reads CASSSSGTAFYSGNTIYF. In DNA, the CDR3 is TGTGCCAGCAGCTCCTCCGGGACAGCCTTCTACTCTGGAAACACCATATATTTT.

This clone has only one observation. The J gene is TRBJ1-4, the V gene TRBV7-3; no clear D. V shed 2 bases and J shed 8 bases, with 9 bases lying between them. The length of the CDR3 is 13 residues. Per germline, CDR1 SGHTA and CDR2 FQGTGA. The CDR3 DNA sequence: TGTGCCAGCAGCTTAGTCCGAGGGGAAAAACTGTTTTTT. This gives the protein CASSLVRGEKLFF.

V is TRBV24-1 and J is TRBJ1-5, with D maybe TRBD1 (6 bases). Deletions cut 2 bases from V and 3 bases from J, with 16 bases between. CDR3 length: 17 amino acids. Germline-derived CDR1 and CDR2 are KGHDR and SFDVKD. The CDR3: CATSDSRTVIPNQPQHF. For the CDR3, the DNA is TGTGCCACCAGTGATTCCCGGACAGTGATTCCCAATCAGCCCCAGCATTTT.

The chain links TRBV20-1 to TRBJ2-7, with D possibly being TRBD1 (6 bases). Germline CDR1 DFQATT, CDR2 SNEGSKA (reference sequence). This CDR3 has 14 amino acids. Trimming shortened V by 4 bases and J by 2 bases, and 15 bases separated the two germline ends. Here the CDR3 reads CSATDTGTTYEQYF. CDR3 coding DNA: TGCAGTGCTACTGACACAGGGACCACCTACGAGCAGTACTTC.

This chain links TRBV14 with TRBJ1-4, with a weak D call TRBD1 (6 bases). Trimming took 1 base from V and 8 from J, leaving 14 bases between them. The V gene's germline CDR1 is SGHDN and CDR2 FVKESK. This CDR3 spans 15 amino acids. The CDR3: CASSQVRGRGEKLFF. In DNA form, the CDR3 reads TGTGCCAGCAGCCAAGTTAGGGGGAGAGGAGAAAAACTGTTTTTT.

The V and J genes are TRBV2 and TRBJ2-2; a possible D gene is TRBD1 (7 bases). Germline V gene lookup returns CDR1 SNHLY and CDR2 FYNNEI. The ends were cut back, 8 bases at V and 4 bases at J, with 14 bases in the middle. This CDR3 region has 14 residues. The CDR3 spells CASRGTVITGELFF. The DNA of the CDR3 is TGTGCCAGCCGCGGGACAGTGATCACCGGGGAGCTGTTTTTT.

V is TRBV3-1 (or the pseudogene TRBV3-2) and J is TRBJ2-1, with 15 bases identical to TRBD2. This CDR3 is 19 amino acids long. Germline V gives CDR1 LGHDT, CDR2 YNNKEL (reference sequence). J gave up 5 bases and V 4 bases, and 12 bases lay outside the gene matches. The CDR3 DNA reads TGTGCCAGCAGCCTCCGCGGACTAGCGGGGGGGCCGTTTCACAATGAGCAGTTCTTC. It specifies CASSLRGLAGGPFHNEQFF.

This chain connects TRBV2 to TRBJ2-5, with 11 bases lining up with TRBD2. V lost 0 bases, J lost 13 bases, and 10 bases stayed unmatched. Germline-derived CDR1 and CDR2 are SNHLY and FYNNEI. There are 15 residues in the CDR3. The CDR3 nucleotides are TGTGCCAGCAGTGAAGCCGAGACTAGCGGGGCATCCCGGTACTTC. It specifies CASSEAETSGASRYF.

The V and J genes are TRBV29-1 and TRBJ1-2; D unclear. CDR1 and CDR2 from the germline V gene are SQVTM and ANQGSEA. V was cut by 4 bases and J by 5 bases, with 14 bases left in between. The CDR3 loop spans 13 amino acids. The CDR3 reads CSVATGRPYGYTF. The CDR3 DNA follows: TGCAGCGTTGCTACCGGGAGGCCTTATGGCTACACCTTC.

V gene TRBV6-2 or TRBV6-3 combines with J gene TRBJ2-3; 14 nucleotides line up with TRBD2. The CDR3 is made up of 14 amino acids. From germline, CDR1 is MNHEY and CDR2 SVGEGT. V gave up 6 bases and J gave up 9 bases; unmatched junction bases: 5. CDR3 sequence: CASSHGTSGGTQYF. CDR3 in DNA: TGTGCCAGCAGCCACGGGACTAGCGGGGGAACGCAGTATTTT.

The V and J genes are TRBV19 and TRBJ1-5; TRBD1 matches at 7 bases. V dropped 1 base and J dropped 1; count of bases not matched to a gene: 10. The CDR3 has 18 residues. Germline CDR1 LNHDA, CDR2 SQIVND (reference sequence). The CDR3 here is CASSIGWRGRSSNQPQHF. The DNA for the CDR3 is TGTGCCAGTAGTATAGGGTGGAGGGGGCGTTCCAGCAATCAGCCCCAGCATTTT.